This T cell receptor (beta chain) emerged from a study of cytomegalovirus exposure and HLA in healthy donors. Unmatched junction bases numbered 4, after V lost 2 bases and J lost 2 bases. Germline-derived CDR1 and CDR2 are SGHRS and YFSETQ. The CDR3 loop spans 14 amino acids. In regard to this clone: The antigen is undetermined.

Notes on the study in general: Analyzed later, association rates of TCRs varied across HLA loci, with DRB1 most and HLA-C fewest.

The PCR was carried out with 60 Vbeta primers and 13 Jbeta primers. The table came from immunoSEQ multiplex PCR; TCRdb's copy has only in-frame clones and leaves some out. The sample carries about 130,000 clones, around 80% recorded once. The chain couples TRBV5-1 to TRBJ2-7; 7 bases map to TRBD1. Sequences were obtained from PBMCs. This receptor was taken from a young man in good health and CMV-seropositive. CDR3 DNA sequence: TGCGCCAGCAGCTTCTCCGGGACAGCCTACGAGCAGTACTTC. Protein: CASSFSGTAYEQYF.